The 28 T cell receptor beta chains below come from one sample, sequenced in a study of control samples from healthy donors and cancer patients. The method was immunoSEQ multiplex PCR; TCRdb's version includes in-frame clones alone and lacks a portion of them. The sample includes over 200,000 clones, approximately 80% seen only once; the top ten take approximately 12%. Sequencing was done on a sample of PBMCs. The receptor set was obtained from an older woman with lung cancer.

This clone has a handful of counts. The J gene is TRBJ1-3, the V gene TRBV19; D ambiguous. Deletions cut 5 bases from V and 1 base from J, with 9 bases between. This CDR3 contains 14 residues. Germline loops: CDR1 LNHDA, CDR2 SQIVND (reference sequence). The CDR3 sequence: CASSSGGSGNTIYF. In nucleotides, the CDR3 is TGTGCCAGTAGTTCAGGAGGGTCTGGAAACACCATATATTTT.

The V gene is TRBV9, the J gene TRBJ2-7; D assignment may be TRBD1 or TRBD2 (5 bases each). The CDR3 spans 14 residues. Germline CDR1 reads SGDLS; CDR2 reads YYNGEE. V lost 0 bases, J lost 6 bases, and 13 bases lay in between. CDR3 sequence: CASSVEAGAFEQYF. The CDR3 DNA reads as TGTGCCAGCAGCGTAGAGGCCGGGGCCTTCGAGCAGTACTTC.

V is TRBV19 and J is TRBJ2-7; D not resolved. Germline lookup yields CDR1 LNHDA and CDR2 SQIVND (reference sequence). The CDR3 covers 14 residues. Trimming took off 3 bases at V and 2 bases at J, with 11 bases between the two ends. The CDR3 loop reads CASSIRLMTYEQYF. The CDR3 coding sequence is TGTGCCAGTAGTATTCGGCTTATGACCTACGAGCAGTACTTC.

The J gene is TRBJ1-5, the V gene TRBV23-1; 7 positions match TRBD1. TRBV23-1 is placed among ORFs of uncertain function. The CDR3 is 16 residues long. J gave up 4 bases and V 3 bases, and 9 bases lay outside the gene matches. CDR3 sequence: CASSQRRGLGNQPQHF. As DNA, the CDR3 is TGCGCCAGCAGTCAGAGGAGGGGGCTGGGGAATCAGCCCCAGCATTTT.

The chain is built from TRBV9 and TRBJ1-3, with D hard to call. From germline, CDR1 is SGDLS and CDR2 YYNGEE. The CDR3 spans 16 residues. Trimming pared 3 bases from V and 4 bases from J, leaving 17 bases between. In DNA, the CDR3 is TGTGCCAGCAGCGGTAGAGACGGGCGGGCCGGAAACACCATATATTTT. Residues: CASSGRDGRAGNTIYF.

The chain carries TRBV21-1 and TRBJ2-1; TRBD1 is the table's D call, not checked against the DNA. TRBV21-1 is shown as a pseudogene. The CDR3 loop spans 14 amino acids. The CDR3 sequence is CASSKGTGGNEQFF. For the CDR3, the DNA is TGTGCCAGCAGCAAAGGGACAGGGGGCAATGAGCAGTTCTTC.

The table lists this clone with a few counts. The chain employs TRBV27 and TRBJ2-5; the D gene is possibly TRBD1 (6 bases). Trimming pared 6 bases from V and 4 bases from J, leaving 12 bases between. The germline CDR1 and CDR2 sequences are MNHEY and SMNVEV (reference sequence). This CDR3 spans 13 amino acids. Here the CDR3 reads CASRPYRAETQYF. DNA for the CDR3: TGTGCCAGCAGGCCTTACAGGGCAGAGACCCAGTACTTC.

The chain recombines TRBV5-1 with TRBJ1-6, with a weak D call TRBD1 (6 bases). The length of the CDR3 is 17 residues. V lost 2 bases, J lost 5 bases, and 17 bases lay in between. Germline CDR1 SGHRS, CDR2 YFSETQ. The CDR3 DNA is TGCGCCAGCAGCTTCGGGACATCGATTCCACATAATTCACCCCTCCACTTT. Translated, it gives CASSFGTSIPHNSPLHF.

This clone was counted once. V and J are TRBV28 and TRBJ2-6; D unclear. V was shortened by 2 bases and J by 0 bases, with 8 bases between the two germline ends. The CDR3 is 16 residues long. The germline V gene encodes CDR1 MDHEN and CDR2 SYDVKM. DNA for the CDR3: TGTGCCAGCAGTTTACTCGTCCACTCTGGGGCCAACGTCCTGACTTTC. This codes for CASSLLVHSGANVLTF.

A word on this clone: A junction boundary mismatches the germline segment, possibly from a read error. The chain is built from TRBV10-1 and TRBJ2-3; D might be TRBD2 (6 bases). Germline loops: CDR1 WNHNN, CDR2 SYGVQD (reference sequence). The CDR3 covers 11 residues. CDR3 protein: CASSEAGTSHF. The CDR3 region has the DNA TGCGCCAGCAGTGAAGCCGGGACTTCACATTTT.

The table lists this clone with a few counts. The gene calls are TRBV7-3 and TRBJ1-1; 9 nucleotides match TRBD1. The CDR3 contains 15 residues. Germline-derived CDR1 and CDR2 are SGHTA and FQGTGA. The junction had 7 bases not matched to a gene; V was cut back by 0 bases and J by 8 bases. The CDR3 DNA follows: TGTGCCAGCAGCTTAACTCCGGGACAGGGCATCGAAGCTTTCTTT. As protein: CASSLTPGQGIEAFF.

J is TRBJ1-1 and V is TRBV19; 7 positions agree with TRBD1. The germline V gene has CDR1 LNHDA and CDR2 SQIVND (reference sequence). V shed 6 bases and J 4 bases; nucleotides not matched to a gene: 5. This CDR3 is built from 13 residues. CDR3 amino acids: CASRVGQFTEAFF. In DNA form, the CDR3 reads TGTGCCAGTAGGGTGGGACAGTTCACTGAAGCTTTCTTT.

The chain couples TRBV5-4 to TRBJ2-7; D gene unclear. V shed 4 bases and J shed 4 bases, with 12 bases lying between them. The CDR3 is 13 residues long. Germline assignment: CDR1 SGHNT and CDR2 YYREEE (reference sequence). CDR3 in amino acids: CASSADGRYEQYF. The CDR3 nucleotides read TGTGCCAGCAGCGCGGACGGGCGATACGAGCAGTACTTC.

CDR3: CASSYNPGALTDTQYF. CDR3 bases: TGTGCCAGCAGTTACAATCCAGGGGCCCTCACAGATACGCAGTATTTT. The chain employs TRBV6-5 and TRBJ2-3, with D possibly being TRBD1 (6 bases). CDR1 MNHEY and CDR2 SVGAGI come from the germline V gene. The CDR3 has 16 residues. Trimming removed 2 bases from V and 2 bases from J, with 14 bases in between.

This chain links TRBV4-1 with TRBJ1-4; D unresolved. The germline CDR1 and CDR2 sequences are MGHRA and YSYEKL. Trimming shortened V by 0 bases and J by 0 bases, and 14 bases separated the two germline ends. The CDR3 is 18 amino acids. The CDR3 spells CASSQDPFGFATNEKLFF. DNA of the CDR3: TGCGCCAGCAGCCAAGACCCCTTCGGATTTGCAACTAATGAAAAACTGTTTTTT.

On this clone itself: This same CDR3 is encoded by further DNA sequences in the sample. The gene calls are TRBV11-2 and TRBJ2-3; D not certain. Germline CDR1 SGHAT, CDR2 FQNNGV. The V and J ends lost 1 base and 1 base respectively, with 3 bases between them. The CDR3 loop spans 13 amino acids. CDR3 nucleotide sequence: TGTGCCAGCAGCTTAGCAGGCACAGATACGCAGTATTTT. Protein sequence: CASSLAGTDTQYF.

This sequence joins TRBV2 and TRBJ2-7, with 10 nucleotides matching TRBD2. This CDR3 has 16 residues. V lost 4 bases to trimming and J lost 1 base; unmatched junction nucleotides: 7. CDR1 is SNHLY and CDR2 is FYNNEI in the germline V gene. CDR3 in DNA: TGTGCCAGCAGTGCACAACTAGCGGGGCCGTCCTACGAGCAGTACTTC. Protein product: CASSAQLAGPSYEQYF.

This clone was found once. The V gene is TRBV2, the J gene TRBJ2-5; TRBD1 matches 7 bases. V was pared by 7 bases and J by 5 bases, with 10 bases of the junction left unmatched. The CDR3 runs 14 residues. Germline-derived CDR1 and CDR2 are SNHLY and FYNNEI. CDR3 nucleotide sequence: TGTGCCAGCAACAACAGGGGCGGTTCCGAGACCCAGTACTTC. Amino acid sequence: CASNNRGGSETQYF.

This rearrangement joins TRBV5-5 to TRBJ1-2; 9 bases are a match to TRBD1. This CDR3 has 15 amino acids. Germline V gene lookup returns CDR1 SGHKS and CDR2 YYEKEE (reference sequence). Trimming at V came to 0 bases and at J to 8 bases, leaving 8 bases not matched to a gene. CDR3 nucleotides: TGTGCCAGCAGCTTGGGCCCACAGGGGGCGGGAGGCTACACCTTC. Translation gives CASSLGPQGAGGYTF.

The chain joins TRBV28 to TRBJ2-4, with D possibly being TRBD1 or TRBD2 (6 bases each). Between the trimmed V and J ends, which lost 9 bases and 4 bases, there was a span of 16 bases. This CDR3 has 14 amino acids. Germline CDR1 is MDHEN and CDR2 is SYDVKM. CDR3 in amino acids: CASRQGSGKNIQYF. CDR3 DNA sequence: TGTGCCAGTCGCCAGGGGAGCGGGAAAAACATTCAGTACTTC.

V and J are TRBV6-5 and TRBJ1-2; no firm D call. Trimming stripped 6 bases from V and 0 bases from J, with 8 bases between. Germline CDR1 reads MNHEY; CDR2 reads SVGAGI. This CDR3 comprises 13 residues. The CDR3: CASREGPNYGYTF. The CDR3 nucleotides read TGTGCCAGCAGGGAGGGTCCTAACTATGGCTACACCTTC.

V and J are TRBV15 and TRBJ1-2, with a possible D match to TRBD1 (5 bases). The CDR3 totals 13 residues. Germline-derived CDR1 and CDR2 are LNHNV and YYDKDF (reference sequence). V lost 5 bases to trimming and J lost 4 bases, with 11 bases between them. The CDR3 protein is CATSSHQGYGYTF. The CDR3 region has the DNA TGTGCCACCAGCTCACACCAGGGCTATGGCTACACCTTC.

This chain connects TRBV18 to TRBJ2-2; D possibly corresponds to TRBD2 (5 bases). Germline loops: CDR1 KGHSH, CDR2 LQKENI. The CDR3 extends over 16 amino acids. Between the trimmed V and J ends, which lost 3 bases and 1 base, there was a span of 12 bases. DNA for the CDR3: TGTGCCAGCTCACCGACCGGGAAGGAGAACACCGGGGAGCTGTTTTTT. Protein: CASSPTGKENTGELFF.

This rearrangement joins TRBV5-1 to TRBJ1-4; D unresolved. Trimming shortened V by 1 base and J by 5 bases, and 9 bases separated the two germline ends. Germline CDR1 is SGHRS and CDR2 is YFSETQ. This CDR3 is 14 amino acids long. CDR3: CASSLRSGNEKLFF. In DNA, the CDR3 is TGCGCCAGCAGCTTGAGGTCTGGGAATGAAAAACTGTTTTTT.

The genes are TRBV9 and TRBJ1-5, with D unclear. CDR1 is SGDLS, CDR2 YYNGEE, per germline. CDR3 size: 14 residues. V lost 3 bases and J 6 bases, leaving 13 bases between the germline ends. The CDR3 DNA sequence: TGTGCCAGCAGCGCAACGTTGGGGATTCAGCCCCAGCATTTT. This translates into CASSATLGIQPQHF.

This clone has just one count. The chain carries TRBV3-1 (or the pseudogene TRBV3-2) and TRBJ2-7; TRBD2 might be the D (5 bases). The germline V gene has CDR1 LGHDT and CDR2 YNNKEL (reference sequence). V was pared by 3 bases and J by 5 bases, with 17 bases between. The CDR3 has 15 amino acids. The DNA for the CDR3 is TGTGCCAGCAGCCACCCAACCCGCACGGGAAACGAGCAGTACTTC. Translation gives CASSHPTRTGNEQYF.

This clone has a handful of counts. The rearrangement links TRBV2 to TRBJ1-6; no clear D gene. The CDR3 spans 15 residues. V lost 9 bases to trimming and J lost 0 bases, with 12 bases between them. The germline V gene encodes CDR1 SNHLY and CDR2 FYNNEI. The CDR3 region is CARGYTSSYNSPLHF. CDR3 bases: TGTGCCAGGGGGTACACGAGCTCCTATAATTCACCCCTCCACTTT.

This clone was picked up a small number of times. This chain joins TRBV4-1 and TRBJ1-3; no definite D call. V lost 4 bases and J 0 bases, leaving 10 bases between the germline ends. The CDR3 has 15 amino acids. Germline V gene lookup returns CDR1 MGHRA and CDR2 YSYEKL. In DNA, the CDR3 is TGCGCCAGCAGCCCAGTGGAAAGCTCTGGAAACACCATATATTTT. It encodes CASSPVESSGNTIYF.